This T cell receptor (beta chain) comes out of a study of shared clonotypes between healthy human individuals. Study-level information: The cohort had a couple of women and three men, ages 18 to 49. Every donor yielded three CD4 naive, three CD4 memory, two CD8 naive and one CD8 memory plate.

Every subset had its genomic DNA shared out evenly among several immunoSEQ plates. Replicate PCRs from sorted subsets contained approximately 220 ng DNA, which is around 30,000 T cell genomes. Sequencing was performed with immunoSEQ multiplex PCR; in TCRdb, only in-frame clones are kept and a portion is missing. The sample lists about 2.4 million clones, 80% to 95% occurring once. Losses at the gene ends were 0 bases for V and 0 bases for J; bases not matched to a gene: 3. CDR1 is SNHLY, CDR2 FYNNEI, per germline. This CDR3 is 16 amino acids long. This rearrangement joins TRBV2 to TRBJ2-3; 7 bases line up with TRBD1. The TCR comes from a man aged 18 to 29 in good health. Some clones in this sample may be carry-over from other donors' samples. The sample taken for sequencing was naive CD4+ T cells from PBMCs. As to subset: CD45RA+ positively selected. The CDR3 reads CASSEAGGRSTDTQYF. Here the CDR3 DNA reads TGTGCCAGCAGTGAAGCAGGGGGCCGAAGCACAGATACGCAGTATTTT. Drawing the rest from reference TRBV2 and TRBJ2-3, the complete variable domain is EPEVTQTPSHQVTQMGQEVILRCVPISNHLYFYWYRQILGQKVEFLVSFYNNEISEKSEIFDDQFSVERPDGSNFTLKIRSTKLEDSAMYFCASSEAGGRSTDTQYFGPGTRLTVL.